Each of the 5 T cell receptor beta chains below was sequenced from the same sample in a study of T cells after yellow fever vaccination. TCRdb reprocessed the 5' RACE reads via MiXCR and lists one record per CDR3 protein. The table has 250,000 to 300,000 distinct CDR3 sequences, less than 9.5% seen once. The sequenced sample was CD4+ T cells sorted from PBMCs, obtained 5 days after the yellow fever booster vaccination. The source of these receptors is a man younger than 35 who received the YFV17D yellow fever vaccine.

V gene TRBV11-3 combines with J gene TRBJ2-1, with TRBD1 matching over 8 bases. This CDR3 has 15 residues. Per germline, CDR1 SGHNT and CDR2 YENEEA. Losses at the gene ends were 5 bases for V and 3 bases for J; bases not matched to a gene: 6. The CDR3 nucleotides are TGTGCCAGCAGCCCGACAGGGGCCCTCTACAATGAGCAGTTCTTC. Its translation: CASSPTGALYNEQFF. Filled out from reference TRBV11-3 and TRBJ2-1, the complete variable domain reads EAGVVQSPRYKIIEKKQPVAFWCNPISGHNTLYWYLQNLGQGPELLIRYENEEAVDDSQLPKDRFSAERLKGVDSTLKIQPAELGDSAVYLCASSPTGALYNEQFFGPGTRLTVL.

The chain carries TRBV7-9 and TRBJ2-3; D unresolved. The CDR3 totals 13 residues. The germline V gene encodes CDR1 SEHNR and CDR2 FQNEAQ (reference sequence). V lost 5 bases and J 3 bases, leaving 9 bases between the germline ends. The CDR3 loop is CASSRQETDTQYF. In DNA form, the CDR3 reads TGTGCCAGCAGCCGCCAGGAAACAGATACGCAGTATTTT.

The genes are TRBV9 and TRBJ1-5; no definite D call. Per the germline V gene, CDR1 is SGDLS and CDR2 is YYNGEE. CDR3 size: 14 residues. The V end lost 4 bases, the J end lost 3 bases, and 11 bases lay between the germline ends. The CDR3 nucleotides read TGTGCCAGCAGCACGCGGGATTCCAATCAGCCCCAGCATTTT. This codes for CASSTRDSNQPQHF.

This clonotype has only a few counts. The rearrangement joins TRBV5-1 to TRBJ1-2; D possibly corresponds to TRBD1 (5 bases). With 4 bases removed from V and 4 bases from J, the gap between germline ends came to 11 bases. This CDR3 comprises 13 residues. Germline CDR1 reads SGHRS; CDR2 reads YFSETQ. CDR3 bases: TGCGCCAGCAGCACAGACAGTTCCTATGGCTACACCTTC. This gives the protein CASSTDSSYGYTF.

This clonotype was recorded a few times. A much more abundant neighbour one base away suggests this may be a read error. This chain links TRBV7-3 with TRBJ2-1; TRBD2 agrees at 9 bases. CDR1 and CDR2 from the germline V gene are SGHTA and FQGTGA. The CDR3 has 14 residues. J lost 6 bases, V lost 5 bases, and 5 bases had no gene match. DNA for the CDR3: TGTGCCAGCAGCCCGGGACTAGCTTCCAATGAGCAGTTCTTC. This encodes CASSPGLASNEQFF.